Each of the 14 T cell receptor beta chains below was sequenced from the same sample in a study of T cells in Graves' hyperthyroidism and ophthalmopathy. Regions amplified from RNA transcripts were the TCR beta CDR3 regions. HTBI primers drove first-round RT-PCR of the TCR CDR3. TCRdb processed the multiplex PCR reads anew with MiXCR; each CDR3 protein has one entry. Of under 300,000 distinct CDR3 sequences in the sample, 15% were seen once. Sequencing was carried out using blood. Receptor source: a woman aged 45-60 years with Graves' hyperthyroidism that later progressed to Graves' ophthalmopathy.

This clonotype was counted at least ten times. The chain employs TRBV30 and TRBJ2-5; the D gene is possibly TRBD2 (5 bases). The ends were cut back, 4 bases at V and 5 bases at J, with 20 bases in the middle. Germline V gene sequence: CDR1 GTSNPN, CDR2 SVGIG (reference sequence). The CDR3 length is 15 residues. The CDR3 DNA reads TGTGCCTGGATCTCCTTCGGCAGGAGAGGGGAGACCCAGTACTTC. It translates to CAWISFGRRGETQYF.

In this sample, this clonotype turned up many times. V is TRBV20-1 and J is TRBJ2-1; TRBD2 matches 9 bases. The CDR3 is 20 residues long. Trimming took 1 base from V and 7 from J; bases not matched to a gene: 23. Germline V gene data show CDR1 as DFQATT and CDR2 as SNEGSKA (reference sequence). CDR3 protein: CSARVPSTVNLLAGQNEQFF. DNA for the CDR3: TGCAGTGCTAGAGTCCCCAGCACGGTAAATCTACTAGCGGGCCAAAATGAGCAGTTCTTC.

This rearrangement joins TRBV4-1 to TRBJ1-3, with D possibly TRBD1 on 5 matching bases. In germline, CDR1 is MGHRA, CDR2 YSYEKL. V was shortened by 1 base and J by 3 bases, with 10 bases between the two germline ends. CDR3 length: 15 amino acids. The CDR3, as DNA: TGCGCCAGCAGCCAAGCTCCGGGGCTTGGAAACACCATATATTTT. Translation gives CASSQAPGLGNTIYF.

This clonotype was counted at least ten times. The rearrangement joins TRBV27 to TRBJ1-2, with D perhaps matching TRBD1 (5 bases). The CDR3 totals 14 residues. V was pared by 5 bases and J by 7 bases, with 17 bases between. Per the germline V gene, CDR1 is MNHEY and CDR2 is SMNVEV (reference sequence). The CDR3 spells CASSPQGFRGGYTF. In DNA, the CDR3 is TGTGCCAGCAGTCCTCAGGGCTTCCGGGGTGGCTACACCTTC.

This clonotype was seen ten or more times. The V call is TRBV29-1, the J call TRBJ2-3; 11 bases match TRBD1. V dropped 6 bases and J dropped 6; count of bases not matched to a gene: 5. This CDR3 contains 13 residues. CDR1 is SQVTM, CDR2 ANQGSEA, per germline. Here the CDR3 reads CSVDRGHPDTQYF. The CDR3 DNA is TGCAGCGTGGACAGGGGGCACCCGGATACGCAGTATTTT.

This clonotype was counted a few times. This chain links TRBV28 with TRBJ1-2, with 9 bases that match TRBD1. The J segment lost 6 bases and the V segment lost 1 base, leaving 6 bases of the junction unmatched. Germline loops: CDR1 MDHEN, CDR2 SYDVKM. This CDR3 is 15 amino acids long. CDR3 region: CASSLSPRQGDGYTF. The DNA for the CDR3 is TGTGCCAGCAGTTTATCCCCCCGACAGGGGGATGGCTACACCTTC.

This clonotype appeared many times. This chain links TRBV6-1 with TRBJ2-7; possibly TRBD2 for D (6 bases). In germline, CDR1 is MNHNS, CDR2 SASEGT. Trimming took off 10 bases at V and 6 bases at J, with 22 bases between the two ends. The CDR3 covers 14 residues. CDR3 nucleotide sequence: TGTGCCACCGCCCGGGACTCAGAAAGCTCCGAGCAGTACTTC. The encoded protein is CATARDSESSEQYF.

This clonotype was seen at least ten times. V is TRBV5-1 and J is TRBJ2-3; TRBD2 aligns across 9 bases. Germline values: CDR1 SGHRS, CDR2 YFSETQ. The J segment lost 4 bases and the V segment lost 0 bases, leaving 6 bases of the junction unmatched. This CDR3 has 16 residues. CDR3 bases: TGCGCCAGCAGCTTGGCTCGAGCGGGAGGTGCAGATACGCAGTATTTT. It yields the protein CASSLARAGGADTQYF.

This clonotype was counted at least ten times. This chain connects TRBV30 to TRBJ1-1; D unclear. Germline lookup yields CDR1 GTSNPN and CDR2 SVGIG (reference sequence). The CDR3 contains 11 residues. Deletions cut 2 bases from V and 8 bases from J, with 9 bases between. The CDR3 coding sequence is TGTGCCTGGAGTACCTCGACGGAAGCTTTCTTT. Translated: CAWSTSTEAFF.

This clonotype was detected ten times or more. The V gene is TRBV27, the J gene TRBJ1-6; no firm D call. The germline V and J ends were trimmed by 6 bases and 9 bases, with 15 bases remaining between them. This CDR3 contains 14 residues. Germline loops: CDR1 MNHEY, CDR2 SMNVEV (reference sequence). The CDR3 region has the DNA TGTGCCAGCAGCTCGACACCGGATCTTTCACCCCTCCACTTT. Encoded protein: CASSSTPDLSPLHF.

V gene TRBV10-3 combines with J gene TRBJ2-3, with D perhaps given as TRBD1 or TRBD2 (5 bases each). Germline values: CDR1 ENHRY, CDR2 SYGVKD. Trimming took 2 bases from V and 6 from J, leaving 9 bases between them. There are 13 residues in the CDR3. The CDR3 is CAISENWGDTQYF. CDR3 sequence (DNA): TGTGCCATCAGTGAGAACTGGGGGGATACGCAGTATTTT.

This clonotype has ten or more counts. V gene TRBV6-6 combines with J gene TRBJ2-1, with a tentative D call TRBD2 (6 bases). The CDR3 totals 14 residues. Between the trimmed V and J ends, which lost 0 bases and 8 bases, there was a span of 11 bases. The germline gives CDR1 MNHNY, CDR2 SVGAGI (reference sequence). The CDR3 nucleotides read TGTGCCAGCAGTTACTCTCTAGCGACCGATGAGCAGTTCTTC. It encodes CASSYSLATDEQFF.

Concerning this clonotype: This could be a read error, since a much larger clone is one nucleotide away. Here the CDR3 DNA reads TGTCCCAGCAGCCACAACTCTTATGGGGATGGCTACACCTTC. It is translated as CPSSHNSYGDGYTF. This chain uses TRBV7-9 with TRBJ1-2; D remains unclear. The germline V gene encodes CDR1 SEHNR and CDR2 FQNEAQ (reference sequence). This CDR3 comprises 14 residues.

This clonotype was observed many times. V usage is TRBV7-2 and J usage is TRBJ2-3; D unresolved. V lost 0 bases and J 3 bases, leaving 1 base between the germline ends. The CDR3 covers 12 residues. Looked up from germline, CDR1 is SGHTA and CDR2 is FQGNSA. The CDR3 reads CASSLATDTQYF. The CDR3 DNA sequence: TGTGCCAGCAGCTTAGCGACAGATACGCAGTATTTT.